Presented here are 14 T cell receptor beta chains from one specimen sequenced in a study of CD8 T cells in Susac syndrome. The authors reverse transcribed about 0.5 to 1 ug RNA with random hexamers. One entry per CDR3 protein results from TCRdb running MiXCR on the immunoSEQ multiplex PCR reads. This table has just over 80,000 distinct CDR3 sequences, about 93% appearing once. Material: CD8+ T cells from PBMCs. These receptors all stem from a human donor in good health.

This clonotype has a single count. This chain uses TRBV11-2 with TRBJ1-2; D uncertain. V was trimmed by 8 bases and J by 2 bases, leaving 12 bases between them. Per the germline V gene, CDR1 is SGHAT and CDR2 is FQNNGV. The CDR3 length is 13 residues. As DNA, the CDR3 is TGTGCCAGCGAAGGTCTCCCAAACTATGGCTACACCTTC. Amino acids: CASEGLPNYGYTF.

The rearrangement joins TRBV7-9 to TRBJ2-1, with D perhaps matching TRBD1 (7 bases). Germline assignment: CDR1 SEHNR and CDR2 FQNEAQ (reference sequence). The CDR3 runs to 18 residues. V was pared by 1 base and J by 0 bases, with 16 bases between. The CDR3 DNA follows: TGTGCCAGCAGCTTAGAGGGGGGACAGAGAGTCTCCTACAATGAGCAGTTCTTC. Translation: CASSLEGGQRVSYNEQFF.

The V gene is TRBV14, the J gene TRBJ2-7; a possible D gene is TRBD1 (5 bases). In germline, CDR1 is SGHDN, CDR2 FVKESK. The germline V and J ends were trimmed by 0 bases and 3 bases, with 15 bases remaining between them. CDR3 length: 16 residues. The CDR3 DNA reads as TGTGCCAGCAGCCAAGATCGTGGGGCAGATTACTACGAGCAGTACTTC. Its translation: CASSQDRGADYYEQYF. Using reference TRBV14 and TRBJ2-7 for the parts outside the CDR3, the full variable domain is EAGVTQFPSHSVIEKGQTVTLRCDPISGHDNLYWYRRVMGKEIKFLLHFVKESKQDESGMPNNRFLAERTGGTYSTLKVQPAELEDSGVYFCASSQDRGADYYEQYFGPGTRLTVT.

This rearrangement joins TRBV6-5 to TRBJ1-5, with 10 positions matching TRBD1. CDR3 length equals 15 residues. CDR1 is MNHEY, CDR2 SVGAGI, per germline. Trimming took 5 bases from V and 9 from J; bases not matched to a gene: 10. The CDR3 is CASSHFGTGVGPQHF. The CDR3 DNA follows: TGTGCCAGCAGTCACTTCGGGACAGGGGTTGGGCCCCAGCATTTT.

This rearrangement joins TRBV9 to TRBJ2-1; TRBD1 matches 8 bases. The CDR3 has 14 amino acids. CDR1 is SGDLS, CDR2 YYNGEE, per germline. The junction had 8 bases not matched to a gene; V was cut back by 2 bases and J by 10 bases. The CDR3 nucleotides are TGTGCCAGCAGCGTCCTGGACAGGGTGCAGGAGCAGTTCTTC. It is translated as CASSVLDRVQEQFF.

The CDR3 DNA reads TGTGCCAGCAGCCCCCGAAGGACTAGCGGGAGCTCCTACAATGAGCAGTTCTTC. This codes for CASSPRRTSGSSYNEQFF. The rearrangement uses TRBV9 and TRBJ2-1; 13 bases line up with TRBD2. CDR3 size: 18 residues. V gave up 4 bases and J gave up 0 bases; unmatched junction bases: 7. The germline V gene has CDR1 SGDLS and CDR2 YYNGEE.

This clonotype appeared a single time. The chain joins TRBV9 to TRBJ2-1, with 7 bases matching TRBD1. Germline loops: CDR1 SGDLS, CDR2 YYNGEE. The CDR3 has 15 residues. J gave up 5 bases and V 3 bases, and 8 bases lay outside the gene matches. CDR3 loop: CASSGWGTVNNEQFF. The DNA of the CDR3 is TGTGCCAGCAGCGGCTGGGGGACAGTGAACAATGAGCAGTTCTTC.

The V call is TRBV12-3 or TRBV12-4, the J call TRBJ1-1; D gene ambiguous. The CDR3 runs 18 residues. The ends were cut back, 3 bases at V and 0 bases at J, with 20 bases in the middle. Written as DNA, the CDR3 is TGTGCCAGCAGTTTCAACAGTTTGAAATTAGGTCTGAACACTGAAGCTTTCTTT. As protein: CASSFNSLKLGLNTEAFF.

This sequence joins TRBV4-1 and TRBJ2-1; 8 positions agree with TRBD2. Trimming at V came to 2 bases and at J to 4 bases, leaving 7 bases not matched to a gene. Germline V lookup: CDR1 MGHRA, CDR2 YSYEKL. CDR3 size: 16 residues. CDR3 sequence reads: CASSQPGLGQYNEQFF. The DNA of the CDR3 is TGCGCCAGCAGCCAACCGGGACTAGGGCAATACAATGAGCAGTTCTTC.

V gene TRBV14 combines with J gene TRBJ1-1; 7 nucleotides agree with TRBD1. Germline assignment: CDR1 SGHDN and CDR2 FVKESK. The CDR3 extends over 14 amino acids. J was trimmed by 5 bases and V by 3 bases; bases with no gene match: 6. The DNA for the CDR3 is TGTGCCAGCAGCCACCGACAGGGTGGGACTGAAGCTTTCTTT. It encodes CASSHRQGGTEAFF.

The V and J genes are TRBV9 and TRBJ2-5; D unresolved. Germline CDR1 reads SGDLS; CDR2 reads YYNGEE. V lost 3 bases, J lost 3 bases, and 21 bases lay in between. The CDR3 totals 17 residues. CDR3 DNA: TGTGCCAGCAGCGCGTTCCGGCCGGGCGCACTGGAAGAGACCCAGTACTTC. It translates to CASSAFRPGALEETQYF.

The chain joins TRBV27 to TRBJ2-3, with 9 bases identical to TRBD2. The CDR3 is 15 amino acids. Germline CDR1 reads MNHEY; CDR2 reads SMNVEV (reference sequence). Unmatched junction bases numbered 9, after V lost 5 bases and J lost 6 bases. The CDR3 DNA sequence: TGTGCCAGCAGTGCCGGGACTAGCATATGGGATACGCAGTATTTT. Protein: CASSAGTSIWDTQYF.

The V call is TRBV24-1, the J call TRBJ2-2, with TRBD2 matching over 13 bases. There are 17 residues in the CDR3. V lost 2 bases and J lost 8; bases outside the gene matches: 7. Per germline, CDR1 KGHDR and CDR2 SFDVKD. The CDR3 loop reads CATSDSKLAGGYGELFF. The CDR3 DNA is TGTGCCACCAGTGATTCGAAACTAGCGGGAGGGTATGGGGAGCTGTTTTTT.

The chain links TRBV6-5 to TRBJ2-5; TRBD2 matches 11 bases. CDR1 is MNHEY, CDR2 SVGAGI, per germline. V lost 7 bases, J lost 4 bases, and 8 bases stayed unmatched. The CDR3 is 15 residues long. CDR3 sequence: CASKASGGSGETQYF. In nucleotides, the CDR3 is TGTGCCAGCAAGGCTAGCGGGGGGAGTGGAGAGACCCAGTACTTC.